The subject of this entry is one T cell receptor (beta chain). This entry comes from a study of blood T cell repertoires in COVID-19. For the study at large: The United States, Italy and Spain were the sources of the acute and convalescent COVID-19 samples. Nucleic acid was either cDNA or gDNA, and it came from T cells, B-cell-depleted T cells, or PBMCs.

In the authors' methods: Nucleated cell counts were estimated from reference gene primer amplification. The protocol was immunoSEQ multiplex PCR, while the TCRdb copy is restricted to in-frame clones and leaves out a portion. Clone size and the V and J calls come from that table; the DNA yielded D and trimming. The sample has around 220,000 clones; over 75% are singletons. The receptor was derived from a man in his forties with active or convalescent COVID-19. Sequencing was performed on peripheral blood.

The CDR3 loop is CASSYSTGGSNYGYTF. As DNA, the CDR3 is TGTGCCAGCAGTTACTCGACAGGGGGCTCTAACTATGGCTACACCTTC. V usage is TRBV6-5 and J usage is TRBJ1-2, with TRBD1 matching over 10 bases. Germline CDR1 reads MNHEY; CDR2 reads SVGAGI. Trimming removed 0 bases from V and 0 bases from J; junction bases left unmatched: 1. This CDR3 is 16 amino acids long.